This entry concerns a single T cell receptor (beta chain). No cognate antigen has been identified for it. There are no base qualities to consult, and no much larger clone falls within one base. This same CDR3 is encoded by further DNA sequences in the sample. The cohort consisted of 650 to 850 healthy bone marrow donors. At the time of sampling, every cohort member was nominally healthy, though immune exposures that went unrecorded were likely present. The donor was CMV seronegative and belonged to the group of several hundred seronegative cohort members. A peripheral blood sample was collected from each donor, and TCR beta sequencing was performed on peripheral blood mononuclear cells. Genomic DNA was extracted from the blood cell samples with the Qiagen DNeasy Blood Extraction Kit. In the germline V gene (reference sequence), CDR1 corresponds to LNHNV and CDR2 to YYDKDF. Germline trimming amounts to 0 bases on V and 6 bases on J, with 6 as the count of junction bases outside the gene matches. The CDR3 goes from the cysteine to the phenylalanine over 15 residues. Of all the DNA, just the CDR3 is kept, 45 bases in frame from base 1.

Library creation used the immunoSEQ multiplex PCR assay. The multiplex PCR relied on a mix of 60 forward primers for TCR Vbeta segments and 13 reverse primers for TCR Jbeta segments. The CDR3 region of rearranged TCR beta genes was amplified from genomic DNA with a multiplex PCR assay. The amplified TCR beta libraries were sequenced on the Illumina HiSeq System as 87-base-pair reads. In the authors' own workflow: A later analysis counted about 80 million unique TCR beta chains across the 650 to 700 repertoires, and around 9.9 million of these chains were shared by at least two donors. Raw reads were error-corrected and collapsed into unique sequences by a nearest-neighbor algorithm in which closely related sequences were merged to remove PCR and sequencing errors. CDR3 sequences were aligned to IMGT reference sequences to assign V, D and J gene segments. For a sequence to be retained, at least a six-nucleotide match to both a V gene segment and a J gene segment was required. A rearrangement counted as productive if the CDR3 had no stop codons and remained in frame with V and J, and every other rearrangement counted as non-productive. CDR3 was defined according to IMGT convention as the region running from the second conserved V-encoded cysteine to the conserved J-encoded phenylalanine. In an earlier analysis of more than 550 of the donors, sequences lacking an unambiguous match to a single V gene segment were excluded. In an earlier analysis of approximately 610 of the donors, V segments were called functional above 56.7% productive rearrangements and were called segregating when the between-donor standard deviation exceeded 5%. To diagnose cytomegalovirus status from the catalog of TCR beta chain sequences, a statistical classification framework was built. V and J gene assignment, in a later analysis, came from comparing TCR nucleotide sequences with IMGT/GENE-DB human TR gene sequences. Using the TCRdist pipeline, a later analysis assigned CDR3 sequences along with most-parsimonious VDJ recombination scenarios. In a later analysis, every TCR beta chain was defined by the combination of its CDR3 amino acid sequence and its V-gene family, and reads without a unique V-gene family were dropped. In a later analysis, several hundred highly shared, low-generation-probability nucleotide sequences were removed to address suspected cross-contamination and a sequencing artifact. In a later analysis, a clonal expansion index for each public chain was calculated from normalized within-repertoire ranks of inferred template counts. In a later analysis, generation probabilities were computed with a VDJ recombination model fitted to out-of-frame rearrangements, and the resulting probabilities were checked against IGoR. In a later analysis, TCR-TCR, TCR-HLA and TCR-CMV co-occurrence was scored with hypergeometric tests, and a repertoire-size bias correction was applied to TCR pairs. A later analysis estimated false discovery rates by permuting HLA or CMV assignments 20 times. In a later analysis, co-occurring TCRs were grouped with DBSCAN, and TCRdist sequence similarity was added when clustering was performed within HLA-allele-positive subsets. For co-occurrence clustering, repertoires with fewer than 30,000 or more than 120,000 public chains were excluded, along with several repertoires with anomalous nucleotide sharing. Drawn from immuneACCESS, this table holds only the in-frame rearrangements with V and J called that TCRdb kept. Clones are partly lost; checked studies trace under half to an unresolved V gene and leave the rest unexplained. V, J and clone size are taken as reported in that table, and D and trimming were inferred from the DNA itself. In all, the sample holds roughly 170,000 clones, and roughly four fifths of those were seen once. The ten largest clonotypes hold 1.6% of the sample.

The data belong to a study of cytomegalovirus exposure and HLA in healthy donors listed by TCRdb under 2017. Some background on the complete study: An earlier analysis of some 620 of the donors reported around 280 Gb of sequence data and roughly 120 million unique TCR beta sequences obtained from some 170 million T cells. An early release that covered about 600 HLA-typed donors contained around 300 gigabases of sequencing data and 85 million to 100 million unique TCR sequences. Among the roughly 380 genotyped donors, about 85% belonged to the genetic ancestry cluster associated with self-reported Caucasian donors. The study aimed to test whether cataloging public T cell receptors could reveal signatures of past pathogen exposure. The T cell repertoires of 670 or so subjects were profiled by immunosequencing and related to cytomegalovirus serostatus. In addition to the first cohort of around 670 subjects, a separate validation cohort of approximately 130 different subjects was used. High-throughput TCR immunosequencing, statistical association of individual TCRs with disease status, and machine learning were combined to predict cytomegalovirus infection status. In a later analysis, previously published TCR beta repertoires from about 670 donors were re-analyzed and high-resolution HLA genotyping was added so that TCR occurrence patterns could be studied. The later analysis used no new phenotypic data to find candidate immune exposures, relying instead on TCR beta sequences and their occurrence across donors. An earlier analysis of approximately 630 of the donors applied high-throughput TCR beta sequencing to assess whether each TCR beta V gene segment acted as functional or pseudogenic. Donor age, sex, ethnicity and CMV serostatus were compiled together with the repertoire data. Genome-wide SNP genotypes for about three fifths of the roughly 670 donors were used in a later genetic analysis, which treated that subset as a discovery cohort. All discovery cohort repertoires had been generated using a single sequencing platform. Both class I and class II loci were covered by HLA typing, at four-digit resolution. Typing coverage varied by locus: roughly 629-640 donors for A, B, C, DRB1 and DQB1; roughly 520 for DQA1; approximately 570 for DPA1; roughly 450 for DPB1. Roughly five DR-DQ haplotypes were handled as single units for association and clustering because linkage in the cohort was strong. Among several hundred genotyped donors of the cohort, an average of roughly 230,000 unique TCR beta nucleotide sequences was sequenced per donor, of which approximately 19% were non-productive. Study-level results and caveats: A further reported finding was that TCR beta sequences accurately predicted the HLA-A and HLA-B alleles for most subjects in the first cohort. In a later analysis, TCR association rates were found to vary across HLA loci, with the most associated TCRs seen for DRB1 alleles and the fewest for HLA-C alleles. This cohort had only TCR beta chains sequenced, and the lack of alpha or paired-chain data limited which features could be detected. The authors suggested that the approach could potentially be extended to other disease states and immunological phenotypes. The study listed 170 or so TCR beta chains as associated with cytomegalovirus. Across donors, most TCR sequences were observed very rarely, whereas some public TCRs were present in many individuals. Some IMGT-functional V segments, including TRBV6-2 and TRBV6-3, could not be told apart with the 87-base-pair reads, so those segments were excluded. The only immune exposure information available for the cohort was CMV serostatus. A later analysis found that HLA-associated TCR beta chains were more clonally expanded and had lower generation probabilities than equally common non-associated chains. Specific HLA alleles were associated with 15,000 to 20,000 TCR beta sequences at a false discovery rate of 0.05 in a later analysis. Several of the top co-occurrence clusters appeared to be linked to parvovirus B19, influenza, CMV and Epstein-Barr virus, according to a later analysis. Compared with the approximately 710-donor mean, donors in an Asian-associated ancestry cluster had fewer N-insertions in productive TCRs, according to a later genetic analysis. Strong co-occurrence of HLA alleles, especially DR and DQ, made assigning TCR associations to individual alleles difficult. Correlated functional status among segregating V segments might be attributable to linkage disequilibrium, but an unknown experimental factor could not be ruled out. HLA typing was unavailable for some donors at each locus, so association tests used only the typed subset. The presence/absence analyses assumed that sequencing depth was roughly uniform across donors, and that assumption may not be true. In a later analysis, most CMV-associated TCR beta chains were found to appear HLA-restricted, with HLA associations seemingly driven largely by CMV exposure. In both the original and validation cohorts, the classifier was reported to diagnose cytomegalovirus status with high specificity and sensitivity. An association between a missense DCLRE1C variant and V-gene and J-gene trimming of TCR beta chains was found in a later genetic analysis and replicated in an independent cohort. A few of the identified cytomegalovirus-associated TCR beta chains were confirmed in vitro to be specific for cytomegalovirus antigens. The earlier analysis of approximately 590 of the donors excluded roughly 16 rarely observed V segments, including chromosome 9 orphons, because counts were too low. A cluster of highly shared sequence variants was judged likely to represent a technical artifact of the sequencing pipeline. An earlier analysis of some 590 of the donors showed that most TCR beta V segments appeared in productive rearrangements either about 90% or about 30% of the time, which broadly matched IMGT annotations.

What was sequenced was PBMCs. This chain joins TRBV15 to TRBJ1-2, with TRBD1 identical over 8 junction bases. The clonotype originates from a man aged 50 or older in good health and CMV-seronegative. This receptor carries the CDR3 CATSRDHAGGNGYTF. The DNA reads TGTGCCACCAGCAGAGATCACGCAGGGGGCAATGGCTACACCTTC.